The entry that follows covers one T cell receptor (beta chain) sequence. Its antigen remains unidentified. Base qualities are not provided; no much larger clone lies one nucleotide away. The sample comes from a study of cytomegalovirus exposure and HLA in healthy donors (dated by TCRdb to 2016 to 2017). With regard to the full study: According to an earlier analysis of 587 of the donors, roughly 180 million T cells yielded roughly 110 million unique TCR beta sequences and less than 300 Gb of sequence data. Around 300 gigabases of sequencing data and 78 million or so unique TCR sequences were included in an early release covering roughly 700 HLA-typed donors. Of the roughly 400 genotyped donors, around 81% fell in the genetic ancestry cluster associated with self-reported Caucasian donors. The aim of the study was to test whether cataloging public T cell receptors could identify signatures of past pathogen exposure. Using immunosequencing, the study profiled T cell repertoires from 666 subjects and related those repertoires to cytomegalovirus serostatus. A separate validation cohort of 100 to 150 different subjects was used in addition to the roughly 720-subject first cohort. High-throughput TCR immunosequencing, statistical association of individual TCRs with disease status, and machine learning were combined to predict cytomegalovirus infection status. A later analysis re-analyzed previously published TCR beta repertoires from 600 to 850 donors and added high-resolution HLA genotyping to study TCR occurrence patterns. In the later analysis, no new phenotypic data were used to find candidate immune exposures; instead, reliance was placed on TCR beta sequences and their occurrence across donors. To decide whether each TCR beta V gene segment behaved as functional or pseudogenic, an earlier analysis of fewer than 750 of the donors relied on high-throughput TCR beta sequencing. Donor age, sex, ethnicity and CMV serostatus were compiled together with the repertoire data. Genome-wide SNP genotypes for about 60% of the roughly 670 donors were used in a later genetic analysis, which treated that subset as a discovery cohort. All discovery cohort repertoires had been generated on a single sequencing platform. HLA typing covered class I and class II loci at four-digit resolution. Typing coverage differed by locus: A, B, C, DRB1 and DQB1 were typed in roughly 620-630 donors, DQA1 in roughly 510, DPA1 in around 580, and DPB1 in just under 480. Four or five DR-DQ haplotypes were handled as single units for association and clustering, since linkage in the cohort was strong. Across around 400 genotyped donors of the cohort, an average of approximately 220,000 unique TCR beta nucleotide sequences per donor were sequenced, and roughly 18% of those sequences were non-productive.

The CDR3 starts with the cysteine, ends with the phenylalanine, and has 15 residues. Only the CDR3 portion is preserved as DNA: 45 bases, with reading frame beginning at the first base. The germline V gene (reference sequence) provides CDR1 GTSNPN and CDR2 SVGIG. Trimming at the junction amounts to 5 bases on V and 0 bases on J, and the germline ends lie 17 bases apart. Broader findings and caveats from the paper: Strong co-occurrence of HLA alleles, especially DR and DQ, made assigning TCR associations to individual alleles difficult. In a later analysis, HLA-associated TCR beta chains showed more clonal expansion and lower generation probabilities than non-associated chains that were equally common. The presence/absence analyses assumed that sequencing depth was roughly uniform across donors, and that assumption may not be true. V-gene and J-gene trimming of TCR beta chains was associated with a missense DCLRE1C variant in a later genetic analysis, and the association was replicated in an independent cohort. In a later genetic analysis, fewer N-insertions in productive TCRs were reported among donors in an Asian-associated ancestry cluster than the roughly 700-donor mean. A later analysis reported that several top co-occurrence clusters appeared linked to parvovirus B19, influenza, CMV and Epstein-Barr virus. In a later analysis, 16,951 TCR beta sequences were associated with specific HLA alleles at a false discovery rate of 0.05. A cluster of highly shared sequence variants was judged likely to be a technical artifact of the sequencing pipeline. This cohort had only TCR beta chains sequenced, and the lack of alpha or paired-chain data limited which features could be detected. CMV serostatus was the only immune exposure information available for the cohort. Because HLA typing was unavailable for some donors at each locus, only the typed subset was used in association tests. A later analysis found that TCR association rates varied across HLA loci, with DRB1 alleles showing the most associated TCRs and HLA-C alleles the fewest. Because counts were too low, 15 to 20 rarely observed V segments, including chromosome 9 orphons, were left out of the earlier analysis of approximately 500 of the donors. Most CMV-associated TCR beta chains appeared to be HLA-restricted in a later analysis, and the HLA associations seemed to be driven largely by CMV exposure. While some public TCRs were present in many individuals, most TCR sequences turned up only very rarely across donors. An earlier analysis of 587 of the donors showed that most TCR beta V segments appeared in productive rearrangements either about 87% or about 30% of the time, which broadly matched IMGT annotations. The study gave a list of some 150 TCR beta chains associated with cytomegalovirus. Correlated functional status among segregating V segments might be attributable to linkage disequilibrium, but an unknown experimental factor could not be ruled out. A further reported finding was that TCR beta sequences accurately predicted the HLA-A and HLA-B alleles for most subjects in the first cohort. Three of the identified cytomegalovirus-associated TCR beta chains were confirmed in vitro to be specific for cytomegalovirus antigens. It was suggested by the authors that the approach could potentially be generalized to other disease states and immunological phenotypes. The 87-base-pair reads could not distinguish some IMGT-functional V segments, including TRBV6-2 and TRBV6-3, so those segments were excluded. The classifier was reported to diagnose cytomegalovirus status with high specificity and sensitivity in both the original cohort and the validation cohort.

The cohort consisted of hundreds of healthy bone marrow donors. At the time of sampling, every cohort member was nominally healthy, though immune exposures that went unrecorded were likely present. The donor was CMV seropositive and was included in the group of 250 to 350 seropositive cohort members. Each donor provided a peripheral blood sample, and peripheral blood mononuclear cells were used for TCR beta sequencing. Genomic DNA extraction from the blood cell samples was performed with the Qiagen DNeasy Blood Extraction Kit. The method was the immunoSEQ multiplex PCR assay. The multiplex PCR relied on a mix of 60 forward primers for TCR Vbeta segments and 13 reverse primers for TCR Jbeta segments. The CDR3 region of rearranged TCR beta genes was amplified from genomic DNA with a multiplex PCR assay. Amplified TCR beta libraries were sequenced as 87-base-pair reads on the Illumina HiSeq System. Regarding the original processing steps: In a later analysis, some 80 million unique TCR beta chains were counted across the 500 to 850 repertoires, and roughly 11 million of these chains were shared by at least two donors. A nearest-neighbor algorithm error-corrected the raw reads and collapsed the reads into unique sequences, merging closely related sequences to remove PCR and sequencing errors. V, D and J gene segments were assigned by aligning CDR3 sequences to IMGT reference sequences. For a sequence to be retained, a match of at least six nucleotides to both a V gene segment and a J gene segment was required. A rearrangement counted as productive if the CDR3 had no stop codons and remained in frame with V and J, and every other rearrangement counted as non-productive. CDR3 was defined by IMGT convention, running from the second conserved V-encoded cysteine to the conserved J-encoded phenylalanine. Sequences without an unambiguous match to a single V gene segment were excluded from the earlier analysis of approximately 600 of the donors. An earlier analysis of a few hundred of the donors classified V segments as functional when productive rearrangements were above 56.7% and as segregating when the standard deviation between donors was above 5%. A statistical classification framework was built to diagnose cytomegalovirus status from the catalog of TCR beta chain sequences. A later analysis assigned V and J genes by comparing TCR nucleotide sequences with IMGT/GENE-DB human TR gene sequences. The TCRdist pipeline was used in a later analysis to assign CDR3 sequences and most-parsimonious VDJ recombination scenarios. In a later analysis, each TCR beta chain was defined by its CDR3 amino acid sequence together with its V-gene family, and reads lacking a unique V-gene family were excluded. In a later analysis, nearly 600 highly shared, low-generation-probability nucleotide sequences were removed to address suspected cross-contamination and a sequencing artifact. In a later analysis, a clonal expansion index for each public chain was calculated from normalized within-repertoire ranks of inferred template counts. A later analysis computed generation probabilities with a VDJ recombination model fitted to out-of-frame rearrangements, and checked the results against IGoR. Hypergeometric tests were used in a later analysis to score TCR-TCR, TCR-HLA and TCR-CMV co-occurrence, with a repertoire-size bias correction applied to the TCR pairs. In a later analysis, false discovery rates were estimated by permuting HLA or CMV assignments 20 times. In a later analysis, co-occurring TCRs were grouped using DBSCAN, with TCRdist sequence similarity added in when clustering inside HLA-allele-positive subsets. For co-occurrence clustering, repertoires with fewer than 30,000 or more than 120,000 public chains were excluded, along with five repertoires with anomalous nucleotide sharing. TCRdb limited this immuneACCESS table to in-frame rearrangements with V and J called. A share of clones is missing; checked studies link under half to unresolved V genes, and the rest is unexplained. The V and J calls and the clone size are those of that table, but D and trimming were determined from the DNA. This sample comprises around 90,000 clones, approximately 86% of them detected only once. The leading ten clones occupy 9.2% of the sample.

The TCR comes from a man under 40 in good health and CMV-seropositive. The chain was built from TRBV30 and TRBJ2-7; TRBD2 is perhaps the D gene, given 5 matching bases. Sequencing used PBMCs. The CDR3 amino acid sequence is: CAWAPWSGSSYEQYF. The DNA sequence is given as TGTGCCTGGGCCCCCTGGAGCGGAAGCTCCTACGAGCAGTACTTC.